What follows are 32 T cell receptor beta chains derived from one specimen sequenced in a study of blood T cell repertoires in COVID-19. The table came from immunoSEQ multiplex PCR; TCRdb's copy has only in-frame clones and leaves some out. The table shows 30,000 or so clones, with nearly 80% occurring only once. Input material: peripheral blood. The receptor source for this set is an elderly man with acute or convalescent COVID-19.

This sequence joins TRBV11-3 and TRBJ2-2; D may be TRBD1 (5 bases). The germline V and J ends were trimmed by 1 base and 4 bases, with 16 bases remaining between them. The CDR3 runs to 17 residues. CDR1 is SGHNT, CDR2 YENEEA, per germline. CDR3 DNA sequence: TGTGCCAGCAGCTTAGCCCCTAGGGGATTTACCACCGGGGAGCTGTTTTTT. It is translated as CASSLAPRGFTTGELFF.

CDR3 sequence (DNA): TGTGCCAGCTCACCAGACCTCGGGGCTGAAGCTTTCTTT. This translates into CASSPDLGAEAFF. This chain links TRBV18 with TRBJ1-1; D gene uncertain. Trimming left V 2 bases short and J 6 bases short, with 10 bases between. Germline V lookup: CDR1 KGHSH, CDR2 LQKENI. This CDR3 has 13 residues.

The genes are TRBV10-3 and TRBJ2-7; no definite D call. The V end lost 3 bases, the J end lost 3 bases, and 3 bases lay between the germline ends. This CDR3 spans 11 amino acids. Germline V lookup: CDR1 ENHRY, CDR2 SYGVKD. The CDR3 nucleotides are TGTGCCATCAGTGATCACTACGAGCAGTACTTC. As protein: CAISDHYEQYF.

The chain recombines TRBV30 with TRBJ1-1, with D perhaps matching TRBD1 (6 bases). CDR1 and CDR2 from the germline V gene are GTSNPN and SVGIG (reference sequence). The CDR3 spans 12 residues. V lost 8 bases and J lost 1, with 11 bases in between. The CDR3 nucleotides are TGTGCCAGCGGACAGCCGAACACTGAAGCTTTCTTT. Protein sequence: CASGQPNTEAFF.

The genes are TRBV5-5 and TRBJ1-2; TRBD1 matches 9 bases. J lost 8 bases, V lost 4 bases, and 15 bases had no gene match. This CDR3 has 16 residues. The V gene's germline CDR1 is SGHKS and CDR2 YYEKEE (reference sequence). The CDR3 is CASSTVPGQGYTGYTF. The CDR3 nucleotides read TGTGCCAGCAGCACTGTCCCGGGACAGGGTTATACCGGCTACACCTTC.

This sequence joins TRBV6-5 and TRBJ1-5; D ambiguous. The germline CDR1 and CDR2 sequences are MNHEY and SVGAGI. The CDR3 length is 11 residues. V was cut by 8 bases and J by 6 bases, with 8 bases left in between. The CDR3 protein is CASAGFQPQHF. The DNA of the CDR3 is TGTGCCAGCGCGGGATTTCAGCCCCAGCATTTT.

The DNA of the CDR3 is TGTGCCAGCGCTTGGGGGACAGGGGGAGTCACTGAAGCTTTCTTT. Translated, it gives CASAWGTGGVTEAFF. The V gene is TRBV6-5, the J gene TRBJ1-1, with TRBD1 matching 11 bases. The CDR3 is 15 amino acids. J lost 4 bases, V lost 8 bases, and 9 bases had no gene match. The germline CDR1 and CDR2 sequences are MNHEY and SVGAGI.

This clone was seen a handful of times. This chain uses TRBV30 with TRBJ1-5; a possible D gene is TRBD1 (6 bases). The CDR3 runs 15 residues. The germline V and J ends were trimmed by 3 bases and 0 bases, with 12 bases remaining between them. The V gene's germline CDR1 is GTSNPN and CDR2 SVGIG (reference sequence). The CDR3 loop is CAWSRTDYSNQPQHF. CDR3 sequence (DNA): TGTGCCTGGAGCCGGACAGATTATAGCAATCAGCCCCAGCATTTT.

The chain combines TRBV5-1 with TRBJ2-3; no firm D call. The CDR3 covers 14 residues. The V and J ends lost 4 bases and 2 bases respectively, with 11 bases between them. Germline CDR1 reads SGHRS; CDR2 reads YFSETQ. Written as DNA, the CDR3 is TGCGCCAGCAGCCCGGTTTTGAACACAGATACGCAGTATTTT. Translated, it gives CASSPVLNTDTQYF.

This rearrangement joins TRBV5-5 to TRBJ2-2, with D hard to call. V lost 0 bases and J 3 bases, leaving 3 bases between the germline ends. This CDR3 is built from 13 residues. CDR1 is SGHKS and CDR2 is YYEKEE in the germline V gene (reference sequence). The CDR3 reads CASSLADTGELFF. The CDR3 bases are TGTGCCAGCAGCTTGGCGGACACCGGGGAGCTGTTTTTT.

This clone was seen a few times. V gene TRBV5-1 combines with J gene TRBJ1-5; TRBD1 is a possible D gene (6 bases). The CDR3 is made up of 14 amino acids. CDR1 is SGHRS and CDR2 is YFSETQ in the germline V gene. The V gene lost 4 bases and the J gene lost 2 bases, with 10 bases spanning the gap. The CDR3 nucleotides read TGCGCCAGCAGCCTGACAGGAGGCAATCAGCCCCAGCATTTT. This gives the protein CASSLTGGNQPQHF.

In this sample, this clone turned up a few times. The V call is TRBV7-9, the J call TRBJ1-1, with 7 bases identical to TRBD1. The junction had 20 bases not matched to a gene; V was cut back by 4 bases and J by 6 bases. From germline, CDR1 is SEHNR and CDR2 FQNEAQ (reference sequence). The CDR3 covers 18 residues. The CDR3 DNA reads as TGTGCCAGCAGCTCCCGGACAGGAGAACACCTTGGTAATTCTGAAGCTTTCTTT. Its protein product is CASSSRTGEHLGNSEAFF.

This clone showed up just a few times. This chain joins TRBV11-3 and TRBJ1-2, with a tentative D call TRBD1 (6 bases). V was pared by 7 bases and J by 8 bases, with 11 bases between. The CDR3 sequence is 11 residues long. Germline V gene data show CDR1 as SGHNT and CDR2 as YENEEA. As DNA, the CDR3 is TGTGCCAGCACTTGGGGGGGCGGCTACACCTTC. Translation: CASTWGGGYTF.

The DNA for the CDR3 is TGTGCCAGCAGTTCCTGGACAGGGGGCTACAATGAGCAGTTCTTC. It specifies CASSSWTGGYNEQFF. The rearrangement uses TRBV11-3 and TRBJ2-1, with 10 bases lining up with TRBD1. The CDR3 has 15 amino acids. In germline, CDR1 is SGHNT, CDR2 YENEEA. With V trimmed by 6 bases and J by 3 bases, 5 bases remained unmatched.

J is TRBJ1-1 and V is TRBV12-5, with a tentative D call TRBD1 (6 bases). The V gene's germline CDR1 is LGHNT and CDR2 FRNRAP. V lost 0 bases to trimming and J lost 3 bases, with 11 bases between them. The CDR3 runs to 15 residues. CDR3 protein: CASGLVPQGDTEAFF. DNA of the CDR3: TGTGCTAGTGGTTTGGTACCACAGGGTGACACTGAAGCTTTCTTT. The complete variable domain, with remaining parts taken from reference TRBV12-5 and TRBJ1-1, reads DARVTQTPRHKVTEMGQEVTMRCQPILGHNTVFWYRQTMMQGLELLAYFRNRAPLDDSGMPKDRFSAEMPDATLATLKIQPSEPRDSAVYFCASGLVPQGDTEAFFGQGTRLTVV.

This clone was seen only a few times. The CDR3 nucleotides read TGTGCCAGCAGACGGGGGGTAACCTACGAGCAGTACTTC. Encoded protein: CASRRGVTYEQYF. This sequence joins TRBV21-1 and TRBJ2-7; the D call in the table, TRBD2, was not verified against the DNA. TRBV21-1 is classified as a pseudogene. This CDR3 region has 13 residues.

V and J are TRBV5-4 and TRBJ2-7, with D possibly being TRBD2 (5 bases). V lost 1 base and J 3 bases, leaving 8 bases between the germline ends. Germline loops: CDR1 SGHNT, CDR2 YYREEE (reference sequence). The CDR3 runs to 13 residues. CDR3 residues: CASSLTRGYEQYF. The CDR3 DNA sequence: TGTGCCAGCAGCTTGACCCGGGGCTACGAGCAGTACTTC.

V gene TRBV5-1 combines with J gene TRBJ2-5, with TRBD2 identical over 11 bases. From germline, CDR1 is SGHRS and CDR2 YFSETQ. The CDR3 covers 15 residues. The V and J ends lost 0 bases and 3 bases, in that order; junction bases with no gene match: 1. Written as DNA, the CDR3 is TGCGCCAGCAGCTTGGTGGGACTAGCGGAAGAGACCCAGTACTTC. It specifies CASSLVGLAEETQYF.

This chain links TRBV11-2 with TRBJ1-2, with D unclear. With 5 bases removed from V and 4 bases from J, the gap between germline ends came to 11 bases. Germline-derived CDR1 and CDR2 are SGHAT and FQNNGV. This CDR3 comprises 13 residues. The CDR3 is CASSPLPVYGYTF. As DNA, the CDR3 is TGTGCCAGCAGCCCCCTTCCGGTCTATGGCTACACCTTC.

The rearrangement uses TRBV6-5 and TRBJ2-3, with 11 positions matching TRBD2. Germline CDR1 is MNHEY and CDR2 is SVGAGI. This CDR3 region has 14 residues. V lost 8 bases to trimming and J lost 2 bases; unmatched junction nucleotides: 3. The CDR3 bases are TGTGCCAGCTTAGCGGGGGGGATCACAGATACGCAGTATTTT. This sequence encodes CASLAGGITDTQYF.

The chain carries TRBV5-1 and TRBJ2-1; D possibly corresponds to TRBD2 (6 bases). V lost 2 bases and J 4 bases, leaving 13 bases between the germline ends. This CDR3 contains 15 residues. The germline V gene encodes CDR1 SGHRS and CDR2 YFSETQ. The CDR3, as DNA: TGCGCCAGCAGCTTTGGAGGGGCTATTTACAATGAGCAGTTCTTC. Translating gives CASSFGGAIYNEQFF.

The chain couples TRBV29-1 to TRBJ2-5; 9 positions match TRBD1. In germline, CDR1 is SQVTM, CDR2 ANQGSEA. The CDR3 sequence is 15 residues long. The junction had 11 bases not matched to a gene; V was cut back by 6 bases and J by 3 bases. CDR3 sequence reads: CSVTGGEPLEETQYF. For the CDR3, the DNA is TGCAGCGTCACAGGGGGCGAACCTCTCGAAGAGACCCAGTACTTC. Supplemented by reference TRBV29-1 and TRBJ2-5, the full variable domain reads SAVISQKPSRDICQRGTSLTIQCQVDSQVTMMFWYRQQPGQSLTLIATANQGSEATYESGFVIDKFPISRPNLTFSTLTVSNMSPEDSSIYLCSVTGGEPLEETQYFGPGTRLLVL.

This rearrangement joins TRBV3-1 (or the pseudogene TRBV3-2) to TRBJ2-3; 10 bases align to TRBD2. Trimming cost V 1 base and J 5 bases; bases outside gene matches: 3. The CDR3 is 15 amino acids. CDR1 is LGHDT, CDR2 YNNKEL, per germline (reference sequence). As DNA, the CDR3 is TGTGCCAGCAGCCAAGCCCTAGCGGGGGTAGATACGCAGTATTTT. Translating it yields CASSQALAGVDTQYF.

CDR3 protein: CASSLGGGPNYGYTF. CDR3 DNA sequence: TGTGCCAGCAGCTTGGGGGGGGGCCCTAACTATGGCTACACCTTC. The V call is TRBV5-4, the J call TRBJ1-2; D is perhaps TRBD1 (6 bases). V was clipped by 0 bases and J by 0 bases, with 9 bases between them. This CDR3 spans 15 amino acids. Germline CDR1 SGHNT, CDR2 YYREEE (reference sequence).

V usage is TRBV19 and J usage is TRBJ2-7; 11 nucleotides match TRBD2. Trimming took 4 bases from V and 4 from J; bases not matched to a gene: 3. Germline V gene lookup returns CDR1 LNHDA and CDR2 SQIVND (reference sequence). The CDR3 runs to 14 residues. CDR3 sequence reads: CASSRLAGPYEQYF. The CDR3 nucleotides are TGTGCCAGTAGTAGACTAGCGGGGCCTTACGAGCAGTACTTC.

The V and J genes are TRBV6-6 and TRBJ1-4; D gene unclear. V shed 2 bases and J shed 0 bases, with 7 bases lying between them. The CDR3 is 15 residues long. The V gene's germline CDR1 is MNHNY and CDR2 SVGAGI (reference sequence). For the CDR3, the DNA is TGTGCCAGCAGTTACCCGGGAGCAACTAATGAAAAACTGTTTTTT. This translates into CASSYPGATNEKLFF.

Only a few counts were recorded for this clone. The junction departs from the called germline gene at one end, perhaps through a read error. The V call is TRBV2, the J call TRBJ2-1; 9 nucleotides agree with TRBD1. Per the germline V gene, CDR1 is SNHLY and CDR2 is FYNNEI. CDR3 length: 16 residues. The CDR3 sequence is CASNERGTGKGNEQFF. CDR3 DNA sequence: TGTGCCAGCAATGAAAGAGGGACAGGGAAGGGGAATGAGCAGTTCTTC.

The CDR3 DNA sequence: TGCAGCCTCTCCACTTGGCCCCTCCACTTT. This sequence encodes CSLSTWPLHF. The chain has TRBV29-1 and TRBJ1-6; no reliable D call. The CDR3 has 10 amino acids. Trimming pared 8 bases from V and 13 bases from J, leaving 12 bases between. Germline V gene lookup returns CDR1 SQVTM and CDR2 ANQGSEA.

The chain combines TRBV29-1 with TRBJ2-5, with TRBD2 as a possible D gene (6 bases). Trimming shortened V by 7 bases and J by 5 bases, and 14 bases separated the two germline ends. This CDR3 has 12 residues. Germline CDR1 is SQVTM and CDR2 is ANQGSEA. DNA for the CDR3: TGCAGCGCCCGGGACTCCGCCGAGACCCAGTACTTC. This translates into CSARDSAETQYF. Filled out from reference TRBV29-1 and TRBJ2-5, the complete variable domain reads SAVISQKPSRDICQRGTSLTIQCQVDSQVTMMFWYRQQPGQSLTLIATANQGSEATYESGFVIDKFPISRPNLTFSTLTVSNMSPEDSSIYLCSARDSAETQYFGPGTRLLVL.

The rearrangement uses TRBV5-4 and TRBJ1-2; 7 nucleotides match TRBD1. The CDR3 has 16 amino acids. The germline gives CDR1 SGHNT, CDR2 YYREEE (reference sequence). The trim removed 5 bases at V and 8 bases at J, leaving 18 bases unmatched. CDR3 nucleotides: TGTGCCAGCAGTACGGCCCCGGACCAGGGACAGCCAGGCTACACCTTC. Amino acid sequence: CASSTAPDQGQPGYTF.

The gene calls are TRBV5-5 and TRBJ1-1; tentatively, D is TRBD1 (5 bases). V lost 3 bases to trimming and J lost 3 bases, with 12 bases between them. This CDR3 comprises 14 residues. The germline V gene has CDR1 SGHKS and CDR2 YYEKEE (reference sequence). The CDR3, as DNA: TGTGCCAGCAGCTGGCAGGGCGGGGACACTGAAGCTTTCTTT. Protein sequence: CASSWQGGDTEAFF.

The genes are TRBV4-1 and TRBJ2-2; D remains unclear. Germline CDR1 reads MGHRA; CDR2 reads YSYEKL. The CDR3 is 14 amino acids. V was clipped by 4 bases and J by 6 bases, with 12 bases between them. In DNA form, the CDR3 reads TGCGCCAGCAGCCTTCAAGACTTACCCGGGGAGCTGTTTTTT. Translating it yields CASSLQDLPGELFF.